This entry lists 27 T cell receptor beta chains sequenced from one sample in a study of immune cell composition in non-small cell lung cancer. Sequencing used immunoSEQ multiplex PCR; TCRdb keeps in-frame clones, though not all of them. The table has about 7,000 clones, 70% seen once; the top ten hold about 4.2%. Sequencing was done on a sample of lung tumor tissue. These TCRs come from a human donor with non-small cell lung cancer.

The chain is built from TRBV2 and TRBJ1-2; 7 bases line up with TRBD1. J gave up 8 bases and V 6 bases, and 9 bases lay outside the gene matches. Germline CDR1 is SNHLY and CDR2 is FYNNEI. CDR3 size: 13 residues. The CDR3 region is CASSVTGALGYTF. For the CDR3, the DNA is TGTGCCAGCAGCGTCACAGGGGCCTTGGGCTACACCTTC.

The genes are TRBV23-1 and TRBJ1-1; 7 nucleotides agree with TRBD1. TRBV23-1 is recorded as an ORF, its role being uncertain. This CDR3 spans 19 amino acids. The J segment lost 1 base and the V segment lost 4 bases, leaving 18 bases of the junction unmatched. The CDR3 DNA is TGCGCCAGCAGTCGGGGGAAAACCTGCGGGACAGAGAAGAACACTGAAGCTTTCTTT. Amino acids: CASSRGKTCGTEKNTEAFF.

The V and J genes are TRBV6-5 and TRBJ1-3; D not certain. The CDR3 sequence is 15 residues long. V was shortened by 0 bases and J by 4 bases, with 10 bases between the two germline ends. Germline CDR1 MNHEY, CDR2 SVGAGI. DNA for the CDR3: TGTGCCAGCAGTTACTCGAGGGAACCCGGAAACACCATATATTTT. It translates to CASSYSREPGNTIYF.

The chain carries TRBV19 and TRBJ1-2; 7 bases map to TRBD1. Germline V lookup: CDR1 LNHDA, CDR2 SQIVND (reference sequence). V lost 4 bases to trimming and J lost 5 bases; unmatched junction nucleotides: 22. This CDR3 region has 19 residues. The CDR3 sequence: CASSSPPGQASKLLYGYTF. For the CDR3, the DNA is TGTGCCAGTAGTAGCCCCCCCGGACAGGCCTCGAAACTCCTGTATGGCTACACCTTC.

V is TRBV5-1 and J is TRBJ1-1; no definite D call. Trimming shortened V by 3 bases and J by 7 bases, and 13 bases separated the two germline ends. The CDR3 has 13 residues. The V gene's germline CDR1 is SGHRS and CDR2 YFSETQ. The CDR3 spells CASSSLNTLEAFF. The CDR3, as DNA: TGCGCCAGCAGCTCCTTAAACACCCTTGAAGCTTTCTTT.

The rearrangement uses TRBV6-6 and TRBJ1-3, with 7 bases lining up with TRBD1. Germline values: CDR1 MNHNY, CDR2 SVGAGI (reference sequence). CDR3 length: 16 amino acids. V lost 6 bases and J lost 1; bases outside the gene matches: 9. The CDR3 here is CASRGPGQESGNTIYF. The CDR3 region has the DNA TGTGCCAGCAGGGGACCAGGACAGGAGTCTGGAAACACCATATATTTT.

This clone was detected only a few times. The chain links TRBV19 to TRBJ2-7; 7 positions match TRBD2. Trimming at V came to 2 bases and at J to 3 bases, leaving 4 bases not matched to a gene. The CDR3 has 14 amino acids. Germline loops: CDR1 LNHDA, CDR2 SQIVND (reference sequence). CDR3: CASSIMGGNYEQYF. CDR3 DNA sequence: TGTGCCAGTAGTATAATGGGAGGGAACTACGAGCAGTACTTC.

This chain links TRBV6-1 with TRBJ2-7; 7 positions agree with TRBD1. The germline CDR1 and CDR2 sequences are MNHNS and SASEGT. Unmatched junction bases numbered 11, after V lost 4 bases and J lost 5 bases. This CDR3 comprises 15 residues. CDR3 DNA: TGTGCCAGCAGTGGAACAGGGGTGCGAGGGCACGAGCAGTACTTC. It codes for CASSGTGVRGHEQYF.

This clone was counted a single time. The CDR3 coding sequence is TGTGCCAGCAGTGGGGACAGGCTGGGGGGCTACACCTTC. Protein product: CASSGDRLGGYTF. This chain joins TRBV6-1 and TRBJ1-2; 8 nucleotides match TRBD1. The V gene's germline CDR1 is MNHNS and CDR2 SASEGT. The CDR3 length is 13 residues. V lost 4 bases to trimming and J lost 8 bases; unmatched junction nucleotides: 6.

V and J are TRBV11-3 and TRBJ1-3, with D uncertain. V shed 3 bases and J shed 2 bases, with 8 bases lying between them. The CDR3 is made up of 14 amino acids. CDR1 SGHNT and CDR2 YENEEA come from the germline V gene. In DNA form, the CDR3 reads TGTGCCAGCAGCTTTGGAGAGACTGGAAACACCATATATTTT. Its translation: CASSFGETGNTIYF.

The chain recombines TRBV19 with TRBJ2-1; TRBD2 matches at 7 bases. The CDR3 has 16 residues. V trimming: 1 base; J trimming: 2 bases; junction bases outside the gene matches: 5. Germline V gives CDR1 LNHDA, CDR2 SQIVND (reference sequence). The DNA of the CDR3 is TGTGCCAGTAGTATAGGCAGGGCGGGGGCCTACAATGAGCAGTTCTTC. Its translation: CASSIGRAGAYNEQFF. Supplemented by reference TRBV19 and TRBJ2-1, the full variable domain reads DGGITQSPKYLFRKEGQNVTLSCEQNLNHDAMYWYRQDPGQGLRLIYYSQIVNDFQKGDIAEGYSVSREKKESFPLTVTSAQKNPTAFYLCASSIGRAGAYNEQFFGPGTRLTVL.

The chain is built from TRBV28 and TRBJ1-2, with 7 bases identical to TRBD1. The CDR3 is 15 residues long. Germline V lookup: CDR1 MDHEN, CDR2 SYDVKM. V dropped 2 bases and J dropped 6; count of bases not matched to a gene: 9. This CDR3 reads CASSLGGTALDGYTF. The CDR3 region has the DNA TGTGCCAGCAGTTTAGGCGGGACAGCTCTTGATGGCTACACCTTC.

CDR3 DNA: TGTGCCAGTAAACCACGGACAGGGGGACAGCCCCAGCATTTT. Its translation: CASKPRTGGQPQHF. The V and J genes are TRBV19 and TRBJ1-5; 10 bases are shared with TRBD1. With V trimmed by 7 bases and J by 7 bases, 7 bases remained unmatched. This CDR3 contains 14 residues. Germline assignment: CDR1 LNHDA and CDR2 SQIVND (reference sequence).

Only a few counts were recorded for this clone. The V call is TRBV6-6, the J call TRBJ1-1; D perhaps matches TRBD1 (5 bases). With 5 bases removed from V and 7 bases from J, the gap between germline ends came to 17 bases. This CDR3 has 14 residues. CDR1 and CDR2 from the germline V gene are MNHNY and SVGAGI (reference sequence). This CDR3 reads CASSPGGWTSEAFF. For the CDR3, the DNA is TGTGCCAGCAGTCCCGGGGGGTGGACTAGTGAAGCTTTCTTT.

CDR3 nucleotide sequence: TGTGCCAGCAGCTTTCCCGGGACTAGCGGGAAGCAGTACTTC. Encoded protein: CASSFPGTSGKQYF. The chain is built from TRBV5-4 and TRBJ2-7; 13 nucleotides agree with TRBD2. Germline V CDR1 and CDR2: SGHNT, YYREEE (reference sequence). With 2 bases clipped from V and 8 bases from J, the junction kept 4 bases outside the gene matches. The CDR3 extends over 14 amino acids.

This clone was recorded a few times. The genes are TRBV7-2 and TRBJ1-6; D unresolved. Germline CDR1 and CDR2: SGHTA and FQGNSA. The V end was cut by 7 bases, the J end by 0 bases, with 10 bases between. The CDR3 is 15 residues long. CDR3 DNA: TGTGCCAGCACCCTTCCCGGCTCCTATAATTCACCCCTCCACTTT. Protein: CASTLPGSYNSPLHF.

This clone was counted only a few times. The V and J genes are TRBV27 and TRBJ2-5; TRBD2 matches at 13 bases. Unmatched junction bases numbered 11, after V lost 6 bases and J lost 4 bases. From germline, CDR1 is MNHEY and CDR2 SMNVEV (reference sequence). The CDR3 contains 17 residues. This CDR3 is CASSLTSGRAYLETQYF. CDR3 sequence (DNA): TGTGCCAGCAGCCTAACTAGCGGGAGGGCCTATTTAGAGACCCAGTACTTC.

This clone showed up just a few times. The chain is built from TRBV19 and TRBJ2-1; 16 bases align to TRBD2. The CDR3 totals 17 residues. J was trimmed by 10 bases and V by 2 bases; bases with no gene match: 8. The germline V gene has CDR1 LNHDA and CDR2 SQIVND (reference sequence). The chain's CDR3 is CASSIRGLAGGPKEQFF. CDR3 DNA sequence: TGTGCCAGTAGTATAAGGGGACTAGCGGGGGGGCCTAAAGAGCAGTTCTTC.

The chain uses TRBV5-1 and TRBJ2-1, with TRBD2 matching 12 bases. Germline V CDR1 and CDR2: SGHRS, YFSETQ. V was clipped by 3 bases and J by 4 bases; unmatched bases: 2. The CDR3 runs to 15 residues. CDR3 in amino acids: CASSSGTSGYNEQFF. As DNA, the CDR3 is TGCGCCAGCAGCTCAGGGACTAGCGGGTACAATGAGCAGTTCTTC.

V is TRBV6-1 and J is TRBJ2-7; 9 bases agree with TRBD1. Germline V lookup: CDR1 MNHNS, CDR2 SASEGT. With 1 base clipped from V and 1 base from J, the junction kept 5 bases outside the gene matches. This CDR3 is built from 16 residues. CDR3 sequence reads: CASSEDRGLGSYEQYF. DNA of the CDR3: TGTGCCAGCAGTGAAGACAGGGGGCTAGGATCCTACGAGCAGTACTTC.

This sequence joins TRBV12-1 and TRBJ2-7; TRBD2 reflects the table's D call only, with no check against the DNA. TRBV12-1 is listed as a pseudogene. The CDR3 length is 18 residues. The CDR3 protein is CASSFLGTSGASSYEQYF. The CDR3 DNA follows: TGTGCCAGCAGCTTTCTCGGGACTAGCGGGGCTTCCTCCTACGAGCAGTACTTC.

The V call is TRBV2, the J call TRBJ1-1, with 7 bases matching TRBD1. The CDR3 is made up of 13 amino acids. V lost 1 base, J lost 6 bases, and 2 bases stayed unmatched. Germline V gene lookup returns CDR1 SNHLY and CDR2 FYNNEI. The CDR3 is CASSEVDRAEAFF. DNA of the CDR3: TGTGCCAGCAGTGAAGTAGACAGGGCTGAAGCTTTCTTT.

This clone was recorded once. This chain's CDR3 is CSVASATGSDQPQHF. CDR3 coding DNA: TGCAGCGTAGCGAGCGCAACAGGGAGCGATCAGCCCCAGCATTTT. The chain is built from TRBV29-1 and TRBJ1-5; tentatively, D is TRBD1 (6 bases). CDR1 is SQVTM, CDR2 ANQGSEA, per germline. The CDR3 runs 15 residues. The V and J ends lost 6 bases and 5 bases respectively, with 20 bases between them.

Relative to its sample, this clone is large. The gene calls are TRBV19 and TRBJ1-2; unclear D gene. Germline values: CDR1 LNHDA, CDR2 SQIVND (reference sequence). The CDR3 extends over 16 amino acids. The V and J ends lost 0 bases and 1 base respectively, with 12 bases between them. In nucleotides, the CDR3 is TGTGCCAGTAGTATAGATGCGGCTTCCAGTAACTATGGCTACACCTTC. Translated, it gives CASSIDAASSNYGYTF. Looking up the rest from reference TRBV19 and TRBJ1-2 gives the full variable domain: DGGITQSPKYLFRKEGQNVTLSCEQNLNHDAMYWYRQDPGQGLRLIYYSQIVNDFQKGDIAEGYSVSREKKESFPLTVTSAQKNPTAFYLCASSIDAASSNYGYTFGSGTRLTVV.

This clone was observed a few times. The V call is TRBV7-2, the J call TRBJ1-4, with D unclear. The CDR3 is made up of 14 amino acids. V was shortened by 5 bases and J by 5 bases, with 12 bases between the two germline ends. Germline lookup yields CDR1 SGHTA and CDR2 FQGNSA. CDR3 sequence: CASSGRAGNEKLFF. DNA for the CDR3: TGTGCCAGCAGCGGCCGGGCGGGGAATGAAAAACTGTTTTTT.

CDR3 region: CASSSRTSGGEETQYF. The CDR3, as DNA: TGTGCCAGCAGCTCCCGGACTAGCGGGGGGGAAGAGACCCAGTACTTC. The V gene is TRBV7-2, the J gene TRBJ2-5, with TRBD2 identical over 15 bases. The CDR3 is made up of 16 amino acids. From germline, CDR1 is SGHTA and CDR2 FQGNSA. J lost 3 bases, V lost 4 bases, and 3 bases had no gene match.

This chain joins TRBV11-3 and TRBJ2-3; TRBD1 might be the D (6 bases). V lost 1 base and J 1 base, leaving 15 bases between the germline ends. CDR1 and CDR2 (germline): SGHNT, YENEEA. The CDR3 has 17 residues. Written as DNA, the CDR3 is TGTGCCAGCAGCTTAGGGTATCAGGGGCCGGGCACAGATACGCAGTATTTT. Its translation: CASSLGYQGPGTDTQYF.